The clone carrying this T cell receptor (beta chain) occurred a few times. The antigen is undetermined. This record belongs to a study of cytotoxic CD8 clonotypes in ibrutinib-treated CLL. Looking at the study overall: Specimens for response were gathered following a median about 11 months of therapy, spanning 6 to 36.

V lost 2 bases and J lost 14, with 15 bases in between. Germline V gives CDR1 SGHAT, CDR2 FQNNGV. This CDR3 has 13 amino acids. The study, taken as a whole, reports: Pretreatment clonality was elevated relative to age-matched healthy donors and paralleled circulating CD8+ T-cell counts. Clonality went up at ibrutinib response and then declined back toward baseline at progression.

TCRdb's table, derived via immunoSEQ multiplex PCR, lists solely in-frame clones and lacks some. The sample yields tens of thousands of clones, less than 85% seen once. The gene calls are TRBV11-2 and TRBJ1-4; D remains unclear. The TCR was taken from a human donor with chronic lymphocytic leukemia. Sequences were derived from PBMCs, sampled at disease progression, from a patient treated with ibrutinib. In DNA, the CDR3 is TGTGCCAGCAGCTTAATTCAGGACGGAGTTCTGTTTTTT. It encodes CASSLIQDGVLFF.